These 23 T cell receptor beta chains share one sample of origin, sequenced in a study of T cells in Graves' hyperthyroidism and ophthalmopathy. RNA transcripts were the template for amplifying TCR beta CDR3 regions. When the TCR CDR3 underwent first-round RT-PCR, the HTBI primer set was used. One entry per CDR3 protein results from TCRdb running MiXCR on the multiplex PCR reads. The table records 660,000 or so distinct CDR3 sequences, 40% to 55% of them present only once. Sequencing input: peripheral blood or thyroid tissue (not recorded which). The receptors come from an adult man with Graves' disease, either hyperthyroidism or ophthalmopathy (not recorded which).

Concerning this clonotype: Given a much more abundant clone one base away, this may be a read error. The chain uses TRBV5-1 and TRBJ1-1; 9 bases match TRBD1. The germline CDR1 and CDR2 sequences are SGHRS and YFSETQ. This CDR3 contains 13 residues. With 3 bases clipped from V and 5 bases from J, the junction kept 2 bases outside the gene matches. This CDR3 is CASSWDRETEAFF. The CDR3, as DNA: TGCGCCAGCAGCTGGGACAGGGAAACTGAAGCTTTCTTT.

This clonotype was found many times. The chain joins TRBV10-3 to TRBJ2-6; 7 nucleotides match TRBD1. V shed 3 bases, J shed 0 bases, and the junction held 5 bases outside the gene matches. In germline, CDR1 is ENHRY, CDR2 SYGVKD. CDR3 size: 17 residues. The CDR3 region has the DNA TGTGCCATCAGTGACGGGACAGCCAGCTCTGGGGCCAACGTCCTGACTTTC. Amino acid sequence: CAISDGTASSGANVLTF.

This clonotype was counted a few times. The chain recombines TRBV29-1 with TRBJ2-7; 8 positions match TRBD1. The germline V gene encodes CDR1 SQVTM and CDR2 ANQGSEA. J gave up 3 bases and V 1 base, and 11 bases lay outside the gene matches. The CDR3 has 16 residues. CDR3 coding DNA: TGCAGCGTTGAAGTCCCCGGGACAGGAGACATCTACGAGCAGTACTTC. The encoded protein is CSVEVPGTGDIYEQYF.

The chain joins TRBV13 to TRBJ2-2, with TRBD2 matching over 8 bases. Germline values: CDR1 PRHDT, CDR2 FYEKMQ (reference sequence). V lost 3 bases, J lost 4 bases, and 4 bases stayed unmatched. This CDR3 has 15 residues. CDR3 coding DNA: TGTGCCAGCAGCTTTACTAGCGGCCGCACCGGGGAGCTGTTTTTT. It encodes CASSFTSGRTGELFF.

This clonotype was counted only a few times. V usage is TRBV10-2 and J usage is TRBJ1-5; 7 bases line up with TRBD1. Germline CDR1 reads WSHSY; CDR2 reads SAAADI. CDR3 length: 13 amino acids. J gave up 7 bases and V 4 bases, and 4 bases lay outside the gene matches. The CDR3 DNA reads TGCGCCAGCAGTGGCTACAGGGGCCAGCCCCAGCATTTT. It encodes CASSGYRGQPQHF.

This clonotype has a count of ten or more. The CDR3 DNA is TGCAGTGCGACTCCACTAGCGGCCTACGAGCAGTACTTC. Translating gives CSATPLAAYEQYF. This sequence joins TRBV20-1 and TRBJ2-7, with TRBD2 matching 8 bases. Germline assignment: CDR1 DFQATT and CDR2 SNEGSKA (reference sequence). Unmatched junction bases numbered 6, after V lost 6 bases and J lost 2 bases. This CDR3 is built from 13 residues.

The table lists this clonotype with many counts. The CDR3, as DNA: TGTGCCAGCAGCTTAGGCGGAGCCAATCAGCCCCAGCATTTT. It translates to CASSLGGANQPQHF. This chain joins TRBV7-9 and TRBJ1-5; no clear D. CDR3 length: 14 residues. Trimming removed 1 base at V and 3 bases at J, with 7 bases between. The V gene's germline CDR1 is SEHNR and CDR2 FQNEAQ (reference sequence). The variable domain in full, with the rest retrieved from reference TRBV7-9 and TRBJ1-5, is DTGVSQNPRHKITKRGQNVTFRCDPISEHNRLYWYRQTLGQGPEFLTYFQNEAQLEKSRLLSDRFSAERPKGSFSTLEIQRTEQGDSAMYLCASSLGGANQPQHFGDGTRLSIL.

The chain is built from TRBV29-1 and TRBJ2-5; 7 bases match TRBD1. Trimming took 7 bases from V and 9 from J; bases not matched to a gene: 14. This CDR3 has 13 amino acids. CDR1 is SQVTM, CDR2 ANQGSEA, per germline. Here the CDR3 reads CSADSTGTEAQYF. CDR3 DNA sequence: TGCAGCGCCGATTCGACAGGGACGGAGGCCCAGTACTTC.

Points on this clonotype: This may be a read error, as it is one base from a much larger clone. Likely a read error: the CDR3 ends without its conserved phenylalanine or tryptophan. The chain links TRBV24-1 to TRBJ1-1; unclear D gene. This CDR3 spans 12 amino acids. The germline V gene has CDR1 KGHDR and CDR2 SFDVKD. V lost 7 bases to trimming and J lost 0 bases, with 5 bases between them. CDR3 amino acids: CATRGMNTEAFL. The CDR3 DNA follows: TGTGCCACCAGGGGGATGAACACTGAAGCTTTCCTT.

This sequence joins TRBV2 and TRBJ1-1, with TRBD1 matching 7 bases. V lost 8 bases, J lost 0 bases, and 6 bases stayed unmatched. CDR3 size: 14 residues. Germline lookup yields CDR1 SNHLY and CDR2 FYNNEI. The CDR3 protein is CASPLTGMNTEAFF. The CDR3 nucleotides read TGTGCCAGCCCACTGACAGGGATGAACACTGAAGCTTTCTTT.

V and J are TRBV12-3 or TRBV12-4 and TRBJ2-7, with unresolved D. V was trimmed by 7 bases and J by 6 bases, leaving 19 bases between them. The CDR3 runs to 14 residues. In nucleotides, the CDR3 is TGTGCCAGCACCGCCTTGGCAGAAACCTCCGAGCAGTACTTC. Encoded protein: CASTALAETSEQYF.

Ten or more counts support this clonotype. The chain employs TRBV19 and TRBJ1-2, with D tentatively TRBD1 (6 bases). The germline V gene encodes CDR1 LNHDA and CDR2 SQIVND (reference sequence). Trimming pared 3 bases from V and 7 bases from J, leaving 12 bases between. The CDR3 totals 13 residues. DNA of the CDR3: TGTGCCAGTAGTATTGGTGGGGGCACTGGCTACACCTTC. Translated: CASSIGGGTGYTF.

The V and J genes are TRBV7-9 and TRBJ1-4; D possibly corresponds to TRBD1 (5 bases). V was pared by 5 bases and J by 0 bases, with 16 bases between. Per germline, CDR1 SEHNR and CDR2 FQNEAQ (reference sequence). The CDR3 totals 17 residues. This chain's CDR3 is CASSQGMRSATNEKLFF. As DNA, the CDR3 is TGTGCCAGCAGCCAGGGAATGCGGAGTGCAACTAATGAAAAACTGTTTTTT.

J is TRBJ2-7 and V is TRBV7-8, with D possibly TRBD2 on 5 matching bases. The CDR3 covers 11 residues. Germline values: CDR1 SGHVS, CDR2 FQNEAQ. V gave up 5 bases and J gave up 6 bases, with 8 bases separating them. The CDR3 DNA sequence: TGTGCCAGCAGCGGGAGCCGCGAGCAGTACTTC. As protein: CASSGSREQYF. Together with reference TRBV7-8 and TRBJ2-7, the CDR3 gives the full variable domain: GAGVSQSPRYKVAKRGQDVALRCDPISGHVSLFWYQQALGQGPEFLTYFQNEAQLDKSGLPSDRFFAERPEGSVSTLKIQRTQQEDSAVYLCASSGSREQYFGPGTRLTVT.

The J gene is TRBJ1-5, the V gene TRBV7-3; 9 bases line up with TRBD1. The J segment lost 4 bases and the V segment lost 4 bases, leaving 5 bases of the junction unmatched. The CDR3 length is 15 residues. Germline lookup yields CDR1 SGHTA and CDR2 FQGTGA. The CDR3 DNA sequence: TGTGCCAGCAGCTCAGGGACAGGGATTAATCAGCCCCAGCATTTT. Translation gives CASSSGTGINQPQHF. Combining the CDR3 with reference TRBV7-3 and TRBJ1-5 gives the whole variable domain GAGVSQTPSNKVTEKGKYVELRCDPISGHTALYWYRQSLGQGPEFLIYFQGTGAADDSGLPNDRFFAVRPEGSVSTLKIQRTERGDSAVYLCASSSGTGINQPQHFGDGTRLSIL.

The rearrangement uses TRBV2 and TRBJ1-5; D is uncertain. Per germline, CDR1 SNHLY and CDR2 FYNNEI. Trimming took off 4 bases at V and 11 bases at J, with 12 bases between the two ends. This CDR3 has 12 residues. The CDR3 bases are TGTGCCAGCAGTGCGGCCTCCCGGACCCAGCATTTT. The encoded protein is CASSAASRTQHF.

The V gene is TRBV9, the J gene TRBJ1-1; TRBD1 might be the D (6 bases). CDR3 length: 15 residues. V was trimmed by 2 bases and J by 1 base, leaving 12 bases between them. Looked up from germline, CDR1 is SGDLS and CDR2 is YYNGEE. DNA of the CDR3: TGTGCCAGCAGCGTGTCGGGGGGCGGGAACACTGAAGCTTTCTTT. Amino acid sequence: CASSVSGGGNTEAFF. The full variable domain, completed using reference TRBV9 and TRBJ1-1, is DSGVTQTPKHLITATGQRVTLRCSPRSGDLSVYWYQQSLDQGLQFLIQYYNGEERAKGNILERFSAQQFPDLHSELNLSSLELGDSALYFCASSVSGGGNTEAFFGQGTRLTVV.

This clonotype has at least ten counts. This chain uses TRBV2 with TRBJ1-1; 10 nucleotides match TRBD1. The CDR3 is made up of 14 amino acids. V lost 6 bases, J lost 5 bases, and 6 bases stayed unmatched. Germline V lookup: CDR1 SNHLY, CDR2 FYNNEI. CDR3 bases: TGTGCCAGCAGGCGAAGGACAGGGGGGACTGAAGCTTTCTTT. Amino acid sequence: CASRRRTGGTEAFF.

This CDR3 reads CASSPVGQGRHYEQYF. The CDR3 nucleotides read TGTGCCAGCAGCCCCGTTGGACAGGGGCGACATTACGAGCAGTACTTC. The rearrangement uses TRBV6-5 and TRBJ2-7, with 9 bases that match TRBD1. CDR1 and CDR2 (germline): MNHEY, SVGAGI. The V and J ends lost 6 bases and 4 bases, in that order; junction bases with no gene match: 13. CDR3 length: 16 residues.

This CDR3 is CATSDTTGRINQPQHF. CDR3 DNA sequence: TGTGCCACCAGTGATACGACAGGGAGAATCAATCAGCCCCAGCATTTT. The chain combines TRBV24-1 with TRBJ1-5, with 7 bases identical to TRBD1. Germline lookup yields CDR1 KGHDR and CDR2 SFDVKD. The CDR3 spans 16 residues. Trimming at V came to 3 bases and at J to 3 bases, leaving 7 bases not matched to a gene.

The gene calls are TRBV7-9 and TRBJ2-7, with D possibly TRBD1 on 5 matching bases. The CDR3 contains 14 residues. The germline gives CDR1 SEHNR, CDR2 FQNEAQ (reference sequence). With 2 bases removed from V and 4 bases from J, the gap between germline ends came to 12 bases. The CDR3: CASSLSKGVYEQYF. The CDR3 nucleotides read TGTGCCAGCAGCTTATCGAAAGGGGTGTACGAGCAGTACTTC.

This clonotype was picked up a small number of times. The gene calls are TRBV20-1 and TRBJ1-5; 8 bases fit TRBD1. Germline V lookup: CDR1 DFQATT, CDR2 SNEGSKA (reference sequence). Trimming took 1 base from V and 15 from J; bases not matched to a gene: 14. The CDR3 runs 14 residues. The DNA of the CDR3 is TGCAGTGCTAGAGTCCAGCCAGGGGGCCGGCAAGCGCATTTT. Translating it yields CSARVQPGGRQAHF.

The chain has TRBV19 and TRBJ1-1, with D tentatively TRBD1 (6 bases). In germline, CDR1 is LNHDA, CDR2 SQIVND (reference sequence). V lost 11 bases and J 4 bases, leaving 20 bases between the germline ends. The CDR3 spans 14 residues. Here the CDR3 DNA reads TGTGCCTCGCTACCCGGGACACGGGTCACTGAAGCTTTCTTT. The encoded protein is CASLPGTRVTEAFF.